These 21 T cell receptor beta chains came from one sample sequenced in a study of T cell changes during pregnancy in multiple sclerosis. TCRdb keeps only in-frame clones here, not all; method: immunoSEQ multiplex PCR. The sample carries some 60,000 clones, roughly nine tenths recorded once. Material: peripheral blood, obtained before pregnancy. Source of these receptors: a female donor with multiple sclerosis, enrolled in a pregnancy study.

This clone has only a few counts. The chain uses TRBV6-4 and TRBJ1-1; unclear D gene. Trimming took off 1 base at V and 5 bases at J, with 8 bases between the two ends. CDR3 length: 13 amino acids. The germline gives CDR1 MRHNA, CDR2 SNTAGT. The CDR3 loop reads CASSDWTGTEAFF. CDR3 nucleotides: TGTGCCAGCAGTGACTGGACGGGGACTGAAGCTTTCTTT.

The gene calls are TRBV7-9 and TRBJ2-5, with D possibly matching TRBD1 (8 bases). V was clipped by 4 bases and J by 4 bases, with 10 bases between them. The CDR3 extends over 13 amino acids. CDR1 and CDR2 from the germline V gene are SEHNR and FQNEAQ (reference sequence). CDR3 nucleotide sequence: TGTGCCAGCAGCTACAGGGGGGGAGAGACCCAGTACTTC. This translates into CASSYRGGETQYF.

The CDR3 bases are TGTGCCAGCAGCCCTAGACTAGCCTTGGGGTGGGAGACCCAGTACTTC. Residues: CASSPRLALGWETQYF. This rearrangement joins TRBV9 to TRBJ2-5; 7 bases line up with TRBD2. Looked up from germline, CDR1 is SGDLS and CDR2 is YYNGEE. Trimming cost V 4 bases and J 5 bases; bases outside gene matches: 14. The CDR3 sequence is 16 residues long.

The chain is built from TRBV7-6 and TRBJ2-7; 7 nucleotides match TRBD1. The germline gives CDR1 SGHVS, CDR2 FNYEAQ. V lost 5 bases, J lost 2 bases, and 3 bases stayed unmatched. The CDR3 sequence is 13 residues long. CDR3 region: CASSPGQPYEQYF. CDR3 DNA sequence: TGTGCCAGCAGCCCGGGACAGCCCTACGAGCAGTACTTC.

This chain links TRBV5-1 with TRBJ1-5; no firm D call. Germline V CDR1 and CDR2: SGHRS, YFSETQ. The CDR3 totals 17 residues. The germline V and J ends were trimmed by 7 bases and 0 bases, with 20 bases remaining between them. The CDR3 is CASSERAGPYSNQPQHF. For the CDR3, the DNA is TGCGCCAGCTCCGAGAGGGCCGGGCCGTATAGCAATCAGCCCCAGCATTTT.

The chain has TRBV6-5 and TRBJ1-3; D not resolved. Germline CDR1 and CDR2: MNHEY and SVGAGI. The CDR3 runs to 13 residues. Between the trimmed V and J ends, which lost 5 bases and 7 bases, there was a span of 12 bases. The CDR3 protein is CASSPPAANTIYF. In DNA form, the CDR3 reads TGTGCCAGCAGTCCCCCGGCGGCCAACACCATATATTTT.

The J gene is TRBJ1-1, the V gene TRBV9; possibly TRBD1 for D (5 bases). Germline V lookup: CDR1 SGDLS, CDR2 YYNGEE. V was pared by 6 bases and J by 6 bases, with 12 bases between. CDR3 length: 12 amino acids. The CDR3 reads CASTGTGAEAFF. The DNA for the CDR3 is TGTGCCAGCACAGGGACGGGAGCTGAAGCTTTCTTT.

The CDR3 bases are TGTGCCAGCAGCTTATACAGTAACCCCATTGAAGCTTTCTTT. Residues: CASSLYSNPIEAFF. The gene calls are TRBV7-9 and TRBJ1-1; D unclear. The CDR3 runs 14 residues. Germline CDR1 SEHNR, CDR2 FQNEAQ (reference sequence). Deletions cut 2 bases from V and 7 bases from J, with 14 bases between.

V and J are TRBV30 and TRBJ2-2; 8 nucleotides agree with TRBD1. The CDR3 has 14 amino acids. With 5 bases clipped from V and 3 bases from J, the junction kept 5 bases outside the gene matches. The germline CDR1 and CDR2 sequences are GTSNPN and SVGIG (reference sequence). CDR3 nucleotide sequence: TGTGCCTGGCAGGGGGCGCGGGACACCGGGGAGCTGTTTTTT. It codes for CAWQGARDTGELFF.

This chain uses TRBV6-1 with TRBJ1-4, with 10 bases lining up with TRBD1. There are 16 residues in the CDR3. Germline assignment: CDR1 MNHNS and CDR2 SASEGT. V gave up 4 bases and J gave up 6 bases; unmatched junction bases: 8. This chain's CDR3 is CASSGGQGGVYEKLFF. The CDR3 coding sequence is TGTGCCAGCAGTGGAGGACAGGGGGGGGTGTATGAAAAACTGTTTTTT.

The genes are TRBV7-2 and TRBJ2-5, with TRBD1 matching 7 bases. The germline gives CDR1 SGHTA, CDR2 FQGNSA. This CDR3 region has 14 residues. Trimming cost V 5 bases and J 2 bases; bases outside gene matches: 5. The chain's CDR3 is CASSLGGSQETQYF. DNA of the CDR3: TGTGCCAGCAGCCTAGGGGGCTCGCAAGAGACCCAGTACTTC.

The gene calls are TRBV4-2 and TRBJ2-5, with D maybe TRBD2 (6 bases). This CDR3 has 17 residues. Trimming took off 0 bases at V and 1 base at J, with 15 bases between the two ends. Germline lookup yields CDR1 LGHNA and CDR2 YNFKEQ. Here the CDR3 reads CASSQDGPLGGQETQYF. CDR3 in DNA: TGTGCCAGCAGCCAAGATGGTCCCTTGGGGGGCCAAGAGACCCAGTACTTC.

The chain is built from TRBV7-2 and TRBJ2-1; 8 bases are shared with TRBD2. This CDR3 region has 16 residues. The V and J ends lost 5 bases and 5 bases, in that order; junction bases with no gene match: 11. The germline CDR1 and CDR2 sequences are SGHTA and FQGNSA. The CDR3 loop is CASSPRTSNYHNEQFF. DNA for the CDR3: TGTGCCAGCAGCCCCCGGACTAGCAATTACCACAATGAGCAGTTCTTC.

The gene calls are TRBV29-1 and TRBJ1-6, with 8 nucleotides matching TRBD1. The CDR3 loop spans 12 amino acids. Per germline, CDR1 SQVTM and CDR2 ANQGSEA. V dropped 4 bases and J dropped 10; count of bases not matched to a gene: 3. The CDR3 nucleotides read TGCAGCGTTGGGACAGGGAACTCACCCCTCCACTTT. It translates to CSVGTGNSPLHF.

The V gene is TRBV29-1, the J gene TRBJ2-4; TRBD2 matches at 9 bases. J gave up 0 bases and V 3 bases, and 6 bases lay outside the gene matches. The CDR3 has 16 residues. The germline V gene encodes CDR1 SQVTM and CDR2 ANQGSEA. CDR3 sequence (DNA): TGCAGCGTTGAGGGCGGGGGGGGCCTAGCCAAAAACATTCAGTACTTC. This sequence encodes CSVEGGGGLAKNIQYF.

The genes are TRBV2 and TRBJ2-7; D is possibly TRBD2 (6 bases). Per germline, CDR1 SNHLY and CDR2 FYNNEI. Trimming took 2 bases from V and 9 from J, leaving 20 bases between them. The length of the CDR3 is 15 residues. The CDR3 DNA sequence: TGTGCCAGCAGTGAACAACGGGGACTGAGCAGGCGGCAGTACTTC. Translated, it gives CASSEQRGLSRRQYF.

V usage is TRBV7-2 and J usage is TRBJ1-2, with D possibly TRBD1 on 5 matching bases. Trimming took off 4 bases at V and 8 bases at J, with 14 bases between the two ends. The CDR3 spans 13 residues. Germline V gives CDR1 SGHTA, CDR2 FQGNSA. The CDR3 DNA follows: TGTGCCAGCAGCTCCCTGCAGGGCCAAGGCTACACCTTC. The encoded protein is CASSSLQGQGYTF.

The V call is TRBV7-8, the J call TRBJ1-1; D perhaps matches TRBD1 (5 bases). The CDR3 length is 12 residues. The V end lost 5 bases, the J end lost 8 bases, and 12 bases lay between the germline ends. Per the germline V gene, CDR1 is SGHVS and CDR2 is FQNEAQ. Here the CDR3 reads CASSRHRQEAFF. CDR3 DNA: TGTGCCAGCAGCCGACACCGACAGGAAGCTTTCTTT. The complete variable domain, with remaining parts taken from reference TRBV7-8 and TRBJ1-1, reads GAGVSQSPRYKVAKRGQDVALRCDPISGHVSLFWYQQALGQGPEFLTYFQNEAQLDKSGLPSDRFFAERPEGSVSTLKIQRTQQEDSAVYLCASSRHRQEAFFGQGTRLTVV.

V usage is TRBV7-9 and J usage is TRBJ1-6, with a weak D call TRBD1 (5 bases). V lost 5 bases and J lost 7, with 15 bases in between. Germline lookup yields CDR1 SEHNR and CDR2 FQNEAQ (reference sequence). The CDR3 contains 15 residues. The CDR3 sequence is CASSPRTGGNSPLHF. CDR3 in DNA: TGTGCCAGCAGCCCTAGGACGGGGGGGAATTCACCCCTCCACTTT.

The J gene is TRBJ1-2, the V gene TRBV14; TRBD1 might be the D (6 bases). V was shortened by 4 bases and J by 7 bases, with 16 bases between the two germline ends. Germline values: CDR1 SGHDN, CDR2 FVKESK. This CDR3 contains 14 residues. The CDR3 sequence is CASSPPTSRGGYTF. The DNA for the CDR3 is TGTGCCAGCAGCCCGCCCACGTCCAGGGGTGGCTACACCTTC.

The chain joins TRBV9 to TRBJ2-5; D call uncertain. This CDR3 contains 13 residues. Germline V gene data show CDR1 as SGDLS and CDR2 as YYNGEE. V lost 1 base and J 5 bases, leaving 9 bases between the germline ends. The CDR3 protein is CASSVIPRETQYF. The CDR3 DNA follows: TGTGCCAGCAGCGTAATCCCCCGGGAGACCCAGTACTTC. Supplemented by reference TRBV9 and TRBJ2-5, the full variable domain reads DSGVTQTPKHLITATGQRVTLRCSPRSGDLSVYWYQQSLDQGLQFLIQYYNGEERAKGNILERFSAQQFPDLHSELNLSSLELGDSALYFCASSVIPRETQYFGPGTRLLVL.